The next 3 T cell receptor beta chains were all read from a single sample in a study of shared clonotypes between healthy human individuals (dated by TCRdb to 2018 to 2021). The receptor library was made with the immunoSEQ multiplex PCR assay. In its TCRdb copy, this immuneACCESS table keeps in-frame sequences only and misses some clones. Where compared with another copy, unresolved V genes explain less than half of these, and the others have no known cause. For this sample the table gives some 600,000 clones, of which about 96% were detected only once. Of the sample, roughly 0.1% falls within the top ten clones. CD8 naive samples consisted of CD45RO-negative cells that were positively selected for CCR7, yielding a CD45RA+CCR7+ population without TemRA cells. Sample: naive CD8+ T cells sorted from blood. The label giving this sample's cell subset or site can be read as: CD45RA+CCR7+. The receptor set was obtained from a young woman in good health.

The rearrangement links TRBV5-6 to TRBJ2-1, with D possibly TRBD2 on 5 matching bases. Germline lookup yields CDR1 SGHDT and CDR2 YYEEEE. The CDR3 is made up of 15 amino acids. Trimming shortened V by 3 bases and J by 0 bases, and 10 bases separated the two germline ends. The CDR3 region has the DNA TGTGCCAGCAGCTCAGGACTCAGCTCCTACAATGAGCAGTTCTTC. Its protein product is CASSSGLSSYNEQFF.

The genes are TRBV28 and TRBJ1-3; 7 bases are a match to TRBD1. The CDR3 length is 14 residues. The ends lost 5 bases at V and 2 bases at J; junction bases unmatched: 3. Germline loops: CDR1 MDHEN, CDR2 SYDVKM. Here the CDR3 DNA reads TGTGCCAGCAGTATAGGGGGCACTGGAAACACCATATATTTT. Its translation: CASSIGGTGNTIYF.

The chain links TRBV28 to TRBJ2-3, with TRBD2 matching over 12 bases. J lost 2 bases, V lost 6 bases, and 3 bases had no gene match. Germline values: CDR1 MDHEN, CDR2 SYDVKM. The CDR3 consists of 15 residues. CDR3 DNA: TGTGCCAGCAGCCGGACTAGCGGGATCACAGATACGCAGTATTTT. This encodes CASSRTSGITDTQYF.